The T cell receptor (beta chain) described here comes from a study of regulatory T cells in long-lasting Graves disease (dated by TCRdb to the early 2020s). Background on the whole study: Newly diagnosed Graves' disease patients had taken antithyroid drugs for less than 3 months. A total of some 35 samples underwent TCR sequencing, from 13 patients with persistent Graves' disease and some 20 patients with newly diagnosed Graves' disease. The study took place in China and was registered as a clinical trial. Peripheral blood TCR sequencing and RNA sequencing compared persistent Graves' disease patients with newly diagnosed Graves' disease patients.

Paper-wide results and their limitations: More public clonotypes were shared among persistent patients (fewer than 3,000) than among newly diagnosed patients (over 900). The small sample size was acknowledged by the authors as a limitation that may reduce accuracy. Persistent disease showed preferential use of TRBV28, TRBJ1-2 and TRBJ2-5, whereas newly diagnosed disease favored TRBV20-1 and TRBJ2-1. Peripheral blood alone was examined, since thyroid tissue, which constituted the primary lesion, could not be accessed. Persistent Graves' disease patients showed lower TCR Shannon entropy and fewer highly expanded clones than newly diagnosed patients, suggesting clonal expansion. Sequencing and analysis were restricted to the TCR beta chain.

Points on this clonotype: This receptor's antigen is unknown. One base away there is no much larger clone; base qualities are not given.

Based on the germline V gene (reference sequence), the CDR1 and CDR2 sequences are PRHDT and FYEKMQ. The CDR3 holds 14 amino acids from the cysteine to the phenylalanine. Just the 42-base CDR3 DNA is kept, in frame starting at base 1. V gives up 4 bases and J gives up 2 bases, and the segment between their germline ends measures 12 bases. Library preparation used multiplex PCR. Sequencing instrument: Illumina HiSeq 4000. To build TCR beta libraries, CDR3 regions were amplified by Arm-PCR using iRepertoire HTBI primers. Gel purification was performed on PCR products prior to sequencing. From the authors' description of their analysis: A total of under 80 TRBV and 14 TRBJ segments were identified across samples and were used for gene usage analysis of CDR3 amino acid clonotypes. COPE and FqMerger were used to merge filtered high-quality paired reads into contigs. BLAST was used to align contigs to IMGT TRBV, TRBD and TRBJ reference genes, with CDR3 defined following IMGT. Any clonotype with a frequency above 0.1% was classified as a highly expanded clone. Shannon entropy served as the measure of repertoire diversity, while the Gini coefficient captured V-J evenness. Public clonotypes were defined as clonotypes shared by more than one individual. In TCRdb, the public reads were trimmed at Q25 with fastp and aligned with MiXCR, with productive beta chains retained. Records with the same CDR3 protein are collapsed into one entry carrying the most frequent genes and DNA. In this record, the V and J calls reflect TCRdb's handling and not the investigators' own analysis. The sample data list about 620,000 distinct CDR3 sequences, and about 15% of these were observed just once. Jointly, the top ten make up 18% of the sample.

Taken with the paper, the label for time point translates to: newly diagnosed GD, antithyroid drugs for less than 3 months. For both TCR sequencing and RNA sequencing, RNA was extracted from PBMCs using TRIzol. Graves' disease was diagnosed according to American Thyroid Association guidelines. Recruitment of patients was carried out at an endocrinology department in Xi'an, China. From each patient, 8 to 10 milliliters of peripheral blood was collected into an EDTA anticoagulant tube. Ficoll Paque Plus density gradient separation was used to isolate PBMCs, and no further T cell sorting was performed. An Agilent 2100 Bioanalyzer and agarose gel were used to check RNA quality, and a NanoDrop 2000 was used to measure RNA concentration. A further study also used this sample, focusing on T cells in Graves' hyperthyroidism and ophthalmopathy. As that second paper reports: Stable Graves' hyperthyroidism was defined as the absence of progression to ophthalmopathy over 18 months of follow-up. The hyperthyroidism patients were between 18 and 65 years old and newly diagnosed, with a disease duration of less than 2 months. Patients with uncontrolled infections, other autoimmune diseases, pregnancy or lactation were excluded. Diagnoses were established on the basis of clinical symptoms, serum thyroxine and TRAb, thyroid ultrasound, and orbital computed tomography. The first round of RT-PCR for the TCR CDR3 was performed with the HTBI primer set and the Qiagen OneStep RT-PCR kit. Blood samples also contained most of the expanded thyroid clonotypes (frequency above 0.001), which suggests that blood repertoires may reflect thyroid immune responses. A model built on a 13 V-J signature distinguished ophthalmopathy from stable hyperthyroidism, reaching 85% to 90% sensitivity and 81% to 83% specificity in cross-validation and 80%/75% in testing. In validation, the model predicted progression to ophthalmopathy with over 65% sensitivity and 72% to 85% specificity, a median of approximately 6.5 months before onset. TCR V-J signatures able to tell the groups apart were searched for in a discovery cohort of approximately 95 patients, of whom 43 had Graves' ophthalmopathy and 57 had stable Graves' hyperthyroidism. Whether ophthalmopathy could be predicted prospectively was tested in an independent validation cohort made up of 18 to 20 hyperthyroidism patients plus 17 patients who later progressed to ophthalmopathy. The 95 to 100 discovery patients were randomly split 7:3 into training and test sets. The study also compared thyroid tissue and blood T-cell repertoires from 5 to 7 Graves' hyperthyroidism patients. Following sampling, methimazole starting at 30 mg daily was given to hyperthyroidism patients, and high-dose intravenous methylprednisolone was given to ophthalmopathy patients. The libraries were constructed in a second round of multiplex PCR and then size-selected and purified. Sequencing of the libraries was done on an Illumina HiSeq2000 using paired-end 100 bp reads. SOAPnuke was used to process the raw data, with reads discarded if the reads contained adapters or uncalled bases, had a mean Phred below 15, or lacked an exact constant-primer or identifier match. High-quality paired reads were merged with COPE v1.2.5, and unique nucleotide sequences were defined as clonotypes. MiTCR v1.1 was used to align the clonotypes against IMGT TRBV, TRBD and TRBJ reference segments. The analysis was restricted to V-J combinations with a frequency above 0.0001, which together covered 98% to 99.2% of the repertoires. The TCS score was defined as F50 (clonal expansion) divided by E x V (chaos), with BLOSUM62-based TCRdist calculated between CDR3 peptides within each V-J. Welch's t-statistics and random forest reduced approximately 520 V-J features to fewer than 15, which were used in a naive Bayes classifier (R e1071). Sample size was not statistically predetermined, and investigators were not blinded to group allocation. The paper describes TCR Vbeta CDR3 sequencing of 135 peripheral blood samples, made up of 43 ophthalmopathy patients, some 76 hyperthyroidism patients and some 17 progressor patients.

The sequence is built from TRBV13 and TRBJ2-7; a tentative D match to TRBD1 spans 6 bases. Material: peripheral blood mononuclear cells (PBMCs), obtained at new diagnosis, from a patient treated with antithyroid drugs. This TCR was sampled from a woman between 25 and 40 years old with Graves disease. Donor details come from another sample of the same person, matched by shared clones. The CDR3 in this case is CASSSYREPYEQYF. The sequenced DNA is TGTGCCAGCAGCTCCTACAGGGAACCCTACGAGCAGTACTTC.